These 29 T cell receptor beta chains share one sample of origin, sequenced in a study of breast tumors, draining lymph nodes, adjacent tissues. Each CDR3 protein gets one entry after TCRdb re-called the multiplex PCR reads with MiXCR. The sample records 66,000 or so distinct CDR3 sequences, approximately 47% being singletons. The material sequenced was breast tumor tissue. Receptors originate from a female donor with breast cancer. Some clones in this sample may be carry-over from other donors' samples.

This clonotype was seen only a few times. V gene TRBV7-9 combines with J gene TRBJ2-2; D gene ambiguous. This CDR3 has 12 residues. The V end was cut by 3 bases, the J end by 5 bases, with 4 bases between. Germline V gene sequence: CDR1 SEHNR, CDR2 FQNEAQ (reference sequence). The CDR3 bases are TGTGCCAGCAGCTTCGTTACCGGGGAGCTGTTTTTT. The encoded protein is CASSFVTGELFF.

This clonotype has ten or more counts. The chain has TRBV12-3 or TRBV12-4 and TRBJ1-4; the match to TRBD1 covers 7 bases. The V gene end was trimmed by 5 bases and the J gene end by 7 bases; junction bases not matched to a gene: 7. The CDR3 extends over 14 amino acids. The CDR3 bases are TGTGCCAGCAGTGGTACAGGGGAGGGTGAAAAACTGTTTTTT. Amino acid sequence: CASSGTGEGEKLFF.

Comment on this clonotype: Germline and junction disagree at one end, which may indicate a read error. The V and J genes are TRBV2 and TRBJ2-6; the D is unclear. Germline CDR1 and CDR2: SNHLY and FYNNEI. The CDR3 has 12 amino acids. CDR3 loop: CASSPRTNTEAF. CDR3 DNA: TGTGCCAGCAGTCCTCGCACGAACACTGAAGCTTTC. Variable domain in full (rest from reference TRBV2 and TRBJ2-6): EPEVTQTPSHQVTQMGQEVILRCVPISNHLYFYWYRQILGQKVEFLVSFYNNEISEKSEIFDDQFSVERPDGSNFTLKIRSTKLEDSAMYFCASSPRTNTEAFGAGSRLTVL.

A note on this clonotype: The CDR3 ends on some other residue instead of the conserved phenylalanine or tryptophan, so this is likely a read error. No DNA is shown, since the ends of the CDR3 on it are uncertain; the CDR3 is the one TCRdb lists. CDR3 sequence: CSSSGDRGLYGCTS. The rearrangement uses TRBV25-1 and TRBJ1-2; TRBD1 is the table's D call and was not checked against the DNA. Germline lookup yields CDR1 MGHDK and CDR2 SYGVNS. The CDR3 length equals 14 residues, ends included.

By share of the sample, this clonotype is medium-sized. The rearrangement joins TRBV15 to TRBJ2-3; D perhaps matches TRBD2 (6 bases). CDR1 is LNHNV and CDR2 is YYDKDF in the germline V gene (reference sequence). V was clipped by 0 bases and J by 10 bases, with 11 bases between them. CDR3 size: 13 residues. The CDR3 bases are TGTGCCACCAGCAGAGAAGGGTGGGAGGCGCAGTATTTT. Its protein is CATSREGWEAQYF.

This clonotype was observed a handful of times. A much larger clone lies a single base off, so this may be a read error. The chain has TRBV5-1 and TRBJ2-7; maybe TRBD1 (6 bases). Germline-derived CDR1 and CDR2 are SGHRS and YFSETQ. This CDR3 region has 14 residues. V lost 0 bases and J lost 6, with 13 bases in between. CDR3 protein: CASSLETGLCEQYF. In nucleotides, the CDR3 is TGCGCCAGCAGCTTGGAAACAGGGCTGTGCGAGCAGTACTTC.

This clonotype came up many times. CDR3 sequence (DNA): TGTGCCAGCAGTGACCTAGGGAATGAGCAGTTCTTC. This encodes CASSDLGNEQFF. This chain uses TRBV6-1 with TRBJ2-1; D unresolved. The germline V gene encodes CDR1 MNHNS and CDR2 SASEGT. CDR3 length: 12 amino acids. Trimming cost V 3 bases and J 7 bases, with 7 bases left between them.

Ten or more counts support this clonotype. J is TRBJ2-6 and V is TRBV13; D perhaps matches TRBD2 (6 bases). This CDR3 is 19 amino acids long. CDR1 and CDR2 (germline): PRHDT, FYEKMQ (reference sequence). V lost 4 bases and J 1 base, leaving 20 bases between the germline ends. The CDR3 coding sequence is TGTGCCAGCAGCTCTTCGGCGGGGCTACACATGTCTGGGGCCAACGTCCTGACTTTC. It codes for CASSSSAGLHMSGANVLTF.

This clonotype showed up many times. The V call is TRBV5-1, the J call TRBJ2-1; D tentatively reads TRBD1 or TRBD2 (5 bases each). Per the germline V gene, CDR1 is SGHRS and CDR2 is YFSETQ. The CDR3 runs 15 residues. Trimming removed 3 bases from V and 0 bases from J, with 10 bases in between. CDR3 region: CASSSGPSSYNEQFF. The CDR3 DNA reads TGCGCCAGCAGCTCGGGACCCAGCTCCTACAATGAGCAGTTCTTC.

This clonotype was counted ten times or more. The chain recombines TRBV7-3 with TRBJ2-1, with 12 bases fitting TRBD2. Germline-derived CDR1 and CDR2 are SGHTA and FQGTGA. The CDR3 has 16 residues. V gave up 6 bases and J gave up 9 bases; unmatched junction bases: 12. The CDR3 bases are TGTGCCAGCAGTTCCAGGACTAGCGGGAACAGGGGTGAGCAGTTCTTC. It codes for CASSSRTSGNRGEQFF.

This clonotype appeared many times. In DNA form, the CDR3 reads TGTGCCAGCAGCTACGGGACAGGACCCTACGAGCAGTACTTC. This codes for CASSYGTGPYEQYF. V and J are TRBV25-1 and TRBJ2-7, with TRBD1 matching 8 bases. Germline values: CDR1 MGHDK, CDR2 SYGVNS. The ends lost 6 bases at V and 2 bases at J; junction bases unmatched: 6. The CDR3 covers 14 residues.

A note on this clonotype: Given a much more abundant clone one base away, this may be a read error. The chain employs TRBV5-5 and TRBJ2-7; D unclear. Between the trimmed V and J ends, which lost 3 bases and 0 bases, there was a span of 13 bases. The germline V gene has CDR1 SGHKS and CDR2 YYEKEE (reference sequence). This CDR3 region has 15 residues. The DNA of the CDR3 is TGTGCCAGCAGCTCGGCTGGCAGCCCCTCCTACGAGCAGTACTTC. It specifies CASSSAGSPSYEQYF.

About this clonotype: Germline and junction disagree at one end, which may indicate a read error. The chain employs TRBV7-8 and TRBJ2-1; D not certain. Per the germline V gene, CDR1 is SGHVS and CDR2 is FQNEAQ. The CDR3 sequence is 15 residues long. The CDR3 is CASSPQLWSYNVQFF. In DNA form, the CDR3 reads TGTGCCAGCTCACCACAGCTTTGGTCCTACAATGTGCAGTTCTTC.

This clonotype was found many times. The DNA for the CDR3 is TGTGCCAGCAGCATCGGGACGGTGAGCAATCAGCCCCAGCATTTT. The encoded protein is CASSIGTVSNQPQHF. V and J are TRBV6-2 or TRBV6-3 and TRBJ1-5; TRBD1 might be the D (5 bases). The CDR3 is 15 amino acids. Per germline, CDR1 MNHEY and CDR2 SVGEGT. With 6 bases removed from V and 1 base from J, the gap between germline ends came to 13 bases.

This chain uses TRBV15 with TRBJ1-2, with 9 bases fitting TRBD1. With 3 bases clipped from V and 7 bases from J, the junction kept 18 bases outside the gene matches. The CDR3 covers 18 residues. CDR1 and CDR2 (germline): LNHNV, YYDKDF (reference sequence). The CDR3 region is CATSRSQGASISQAGYTF. The CDR3 nucleotides are TGTGCCACCAGCAGGTCACAGGGGGCCAGTATTTCGCAGGCTGGCTACACCTTC.

This chain connects TRBV9 to TRBJ2-7; D unclear. Trimming cost V 2 bases and J 9 bases, with 24 bases left between them. Germline loops: CDR1 SGDLS, CDR2 YYNGEE. The CDR3 consists of 16 residues. This CDR3 is CASSVDGHPWSDAQYF. For the CDR3, the DNA is TGTGCCAGCAGCGTTGATGGGCACCCGTGGTCGGACGCGCAGTACTTC.

The gene calls are TRBV12-3 or TRBV12-4 and TRBJ2-2; D is unresolved. With 2 bases removed from V and 7 bases from J, the gap between germline ends came to 8 bases. The CDR3 loop spans 13 amino acids. CDR3: CASSLSSVGELFF. The CDR3 DNA reads as TGTGCCAGCAGTTTAAGTTCGGTCGGGGAGCTGTTTTTT.

This clonotype has ten or more counts. The chain has TRBV27 and TRBJ2-7; D ambiguous. V was pared by 6 bases and J by 7 bases, with 22 bases between. The CDR3 spans 15 residues. Germline-derived CDR1 and CDR2 are MNHEY and SMNVEV (reference sequence). The DNA for the CDR3 is TGTGCCAGCAGGCTCGCGTGGGCAGTCCAAGGTGAGCAGTACTTC. Encoded protein: CASRLAWAVQGEQYF.

This clonotype came up many times. V and J are TRBV12-3 or TRBV12-4 and TRBJ2-7, with 8 bases that match TRBD2. The CDR3 loop spans 14 amino acids. The V segment lost 3 bases and the J segment 3 bases; nucleotides outside the gene matches: 4. CDR3 loop: CASSFREGLYEQYF. As DNA, the CDR3 is TGTGCCAGCAGTTTCCGGGAGGGCCTCTACGAGCAGTACTTC.

This clonotype was seen ten or more times. The V call is TRBV6-5, the J call TRBJ2-7; D not certain. V lost 5 bases and J 2 bases, leaving 10 bases between the germline ends. Germline assignment: CDR1 MNHEY and CDR2 SVGAGI. This CDR3 is built from 13 residues. Here the CDR3 DNA reads TGTGCCAGCAGTCCTATGATTACCTACGAGCAGTACTTC. Translated, it gives CASSPMITYEQYF.

With respect to this clonotype: One end of the junction varies from germline; a read error may be responsible. The V gene is TRBV20-1, the J gene TRBJ1-1; possibly TRBD1 for D (5 bases). Germline V CDR1 and CDR2: DFQATT, SNEGSKA (reference sequence). The CDR3 length is 15 residues. The CDR3 nucleotides read TGCAGTGCTAGAGATGTCGACAGCCCGAACGCTGAAGCTTTCTTT. Residues: CSARDVDSPNAEAFF.

For this clonotype: The germline gene is not matched at one end of the junction; a read error may be the cause. The CDR3 loop is CASSSGLAGKQETQYF. The DNA of the CDR3 is TGTGCTAGCAGCTCGGGACTAGCGGGGAAGCAAGAGACCCAGTACTTC. The V and J genes are TRBV7-7 and TRBJ2-5, with 13 bases fitting TRBD2. The CDR3 contains 16 residues. The V gene's germline CDR1 is SSHAT and CDR2 FNYEAQ (reference sequence). Full variable domain (rest looked up from reference TRBV7-7 and TRBJ2-5): GAGVSQSPRYKVTKRGQDVTLRCDPISSHATLYWYQQALGQGPEFLTYFNYEAQPDKSGLPSDRFSAERPEGSISTLTIQRTEQRDSAMYRCASSSGLAGKQETQYFGPGTRLLVL.

This clonotype was picked up many times. This rearrangement joins TRBV2 to TRBJ1-5; the match to TRBD1 covers 7 bases. The CDR3 consists of 15 residues. V lost 7 bases to trimming and J lost 0 bases; unmatched junction nucleotides: 6. Germline CDR1 SNHLY, CDR2 FYNNEI. CDR3 DNA: TGTGCCAGCACCGGGGGACAGTATAGCAATCAGCCCCAGCATTTT. It translates to CASTGGQYSNQPQHF.

This clonotype has a count of ten or more. This rearrangement joins TRBV5-1 to TRBJ2-2; D remains ambiguous. This CDR3 spans 17 amino acids. Germline CDR1 SGHRS, CDR2 YFSETQ. Trimming took 4 bases from V and 1 from J, leaving 17 bases between them. CDR3 sequence (DNA): TGCGCCAGCAGCAAGACGTTGACGGGCGGGAACACCGGGGAGCTGTTTTTT. Translated, it gives CASSKTLTGGNTGELFF.

This clonotype was observed a few times. This clone may be a read error of a much larger clone one base away. The chain employs TRBV5-1 and TRBJ2-7; D is perhaps TRBD1 (5 bases). Germline CDR1 and CDR2: SGHRS and YFSETQ. The CDR3 is 12 residues long. The CDR3 sequence is CASSETVGEHYF. For the CDR3, the DNA is TGCGCCAGCAGCGAGACAGTCGGCGAGCACTACTTC.

The genes are TRBV5-1 and TRBJ1-6; 8 bases match TRBD1. Germline CDR1 reads SGHRS; CDR2 reads YFSETQ. J was trimmed by 6 bases and V by 1 base; bases with no gene match: 3. This CDR3 is 15 amino acids long. In DNA form, the CDR3 reads TGCGCCAGCAGCTTGATGCAGGGGGCTAATTCACCCCTCCACTTT. Its translation: CASSLMQGANSPLHF.

This clonotype rates as medium-sized. The V gene is TRBV7-2, the J gene TRBJ2-7; TRBD1 or TRBD2 may be the D gene (6 bases each). CDR3 size: 15 residues. Trimming took 1 base from V and 3 from J, leaving 13 bases between them. Germline lookup yields CDR1 SGHTA and CDR2 FQGNSA. The CDR3 bases are TGTGCCAGCAGCTTAGGCGGAGGGACACTCTACGAGCAGTACTTC. Its translation: CASSLGGGTLYEQYF.

Worth noting for this clonotype: An end of the junction does not agree with germline; a read error may underlie this. This rearrangement joins TRBV9 to TRBJ1-3; maybe TRBD1 (6 bases). The length of the CDR3 is 15 residues. Germline values: CDR1 SGDLS, CDR2 YYNGEE. CDR3 sequence (DNA): TGTGCCAGCAGCGAGTCCACGGGGGCTGGGAACACCATATATTTT. The encoded protein is CASSESTGAGNTIYF.

This clonotype came up many times. V is TRBV3-1 and J is TRBJ1-3; D unclear. Trimming cost V 3 bases and J 4 bases, with 13 bases left between them. CDR3 length: 15 residues. The V gene's germline CDR1 is LGHDT and CDR2 YNNKEL (reference sequence). The DNA of the CDR3 is TGTGCCAGCAGCCAGGGCTCCACGGGGGGAAACACCATATATTTT. Amino acid sequence: CASSQGSTGGNTIYF.